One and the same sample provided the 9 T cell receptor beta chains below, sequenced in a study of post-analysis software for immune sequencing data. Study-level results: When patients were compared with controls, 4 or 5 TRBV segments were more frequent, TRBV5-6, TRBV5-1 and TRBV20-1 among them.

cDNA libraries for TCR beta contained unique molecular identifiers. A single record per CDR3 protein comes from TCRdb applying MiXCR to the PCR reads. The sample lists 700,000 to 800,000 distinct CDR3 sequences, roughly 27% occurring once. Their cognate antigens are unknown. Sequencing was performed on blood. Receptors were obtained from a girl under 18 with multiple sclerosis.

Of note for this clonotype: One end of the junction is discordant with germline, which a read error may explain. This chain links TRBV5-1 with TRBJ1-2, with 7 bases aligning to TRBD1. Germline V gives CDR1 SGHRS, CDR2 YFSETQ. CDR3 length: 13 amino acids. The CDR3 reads CANSSGGDYGYTF. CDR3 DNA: TGCGCCAACAGCTCAGGGGGGGACTATGGCTACACCTTC.

The CDR3: CASSARDRESAGYTF. CDR3 DNA sequence: TGTGCCAGCAGTGCACGGGACAGGGAATCGGCCGGCTACACCTTC. The rearrangement joins TRBV12-3 or TRBV12-4 to TRBJ1-2; 9 bases agree with TRBD1. CDR3 length: 15 residues. Trimming removed 5 bases from V and 8 bases from J; junction bases left unmatched: 12.

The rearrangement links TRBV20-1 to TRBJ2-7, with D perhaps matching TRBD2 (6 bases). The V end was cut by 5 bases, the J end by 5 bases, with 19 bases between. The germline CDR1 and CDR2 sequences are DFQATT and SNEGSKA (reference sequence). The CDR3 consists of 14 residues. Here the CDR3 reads CSAPDGGNTHEQYF. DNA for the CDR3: TGCAGTGCTCCAGACGGGGGAAACACCCACGAGCAGTACTTC.

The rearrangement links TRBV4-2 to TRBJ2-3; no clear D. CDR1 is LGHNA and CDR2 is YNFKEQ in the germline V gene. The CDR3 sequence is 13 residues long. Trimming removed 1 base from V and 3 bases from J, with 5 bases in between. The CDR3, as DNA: TGTGCCAGCAGCCAAGTTGCAACAGATACGCAGTATTTT. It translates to CASSQVATDTQYF.

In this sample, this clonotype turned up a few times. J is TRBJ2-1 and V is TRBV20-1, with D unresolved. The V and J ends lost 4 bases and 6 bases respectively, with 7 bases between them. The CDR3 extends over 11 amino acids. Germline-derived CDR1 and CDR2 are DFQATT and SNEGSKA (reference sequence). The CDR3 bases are TGCAGTGCTAAGGTGGTCAATGAGCAGTTCTTC. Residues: CSAKVVNEQFF.

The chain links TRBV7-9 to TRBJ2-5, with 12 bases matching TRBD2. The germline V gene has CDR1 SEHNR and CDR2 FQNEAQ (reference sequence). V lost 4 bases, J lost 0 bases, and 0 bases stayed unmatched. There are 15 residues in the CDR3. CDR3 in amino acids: CASSSSGRDQETQYF. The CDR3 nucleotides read TGTGCCAGCAGCTCTAGCGGGAGGGACCAAGAGACCCAGTACTTC.

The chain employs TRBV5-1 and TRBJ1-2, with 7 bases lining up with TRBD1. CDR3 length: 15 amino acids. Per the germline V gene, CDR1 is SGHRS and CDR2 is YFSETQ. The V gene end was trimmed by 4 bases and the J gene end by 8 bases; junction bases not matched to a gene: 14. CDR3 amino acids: CASSLETGRAEGYTF. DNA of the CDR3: TGCGCCAGCAGCCTGGAGACAGGGAGGGCGGAAGGCTACACCTTC.

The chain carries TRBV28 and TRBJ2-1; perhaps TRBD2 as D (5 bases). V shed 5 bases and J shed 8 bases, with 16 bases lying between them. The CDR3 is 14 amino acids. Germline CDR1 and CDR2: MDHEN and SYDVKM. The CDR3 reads CASSGRVGPHEQFF. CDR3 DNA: TGTGCCAGCAGTGGGCGGGTTGGGCCCCATGAGCAGTTCTTC. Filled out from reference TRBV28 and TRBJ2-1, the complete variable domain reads DVKVTQSSRYLVKRTGEKVFLECVQDMDHENMFWYRQDPGLGLRLIYFSYDVKMKEKGDIPEGYSVSREKKERFSLILESASTNQTSMYLCASSGRVGPHEQFFGPGTRLTVL.

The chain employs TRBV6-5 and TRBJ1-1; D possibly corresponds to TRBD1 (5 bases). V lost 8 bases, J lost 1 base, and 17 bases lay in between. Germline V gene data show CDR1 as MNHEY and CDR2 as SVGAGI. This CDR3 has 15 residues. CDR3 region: CASLPPGQGNTEAFF. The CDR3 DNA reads TGTGCCAGCTTACCCCCGGGTCAGGGGAACACTGAAGCTTTCTTT.